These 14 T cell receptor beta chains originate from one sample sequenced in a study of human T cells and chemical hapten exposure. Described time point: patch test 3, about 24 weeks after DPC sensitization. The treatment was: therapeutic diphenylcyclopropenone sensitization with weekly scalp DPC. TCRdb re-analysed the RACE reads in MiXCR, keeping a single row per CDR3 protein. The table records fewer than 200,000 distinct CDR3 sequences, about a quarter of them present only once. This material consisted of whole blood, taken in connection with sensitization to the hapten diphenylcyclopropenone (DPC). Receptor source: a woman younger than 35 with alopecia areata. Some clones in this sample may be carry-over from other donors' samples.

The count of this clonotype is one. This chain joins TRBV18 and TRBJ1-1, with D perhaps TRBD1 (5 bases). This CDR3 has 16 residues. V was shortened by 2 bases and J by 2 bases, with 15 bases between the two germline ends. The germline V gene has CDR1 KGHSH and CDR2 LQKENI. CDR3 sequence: CASSPGQGRINTEAFF. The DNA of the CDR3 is TGTGCCAGCTCACCAGGTCAGGGAAGAATTAACACTGAAGCTTTCTTT.

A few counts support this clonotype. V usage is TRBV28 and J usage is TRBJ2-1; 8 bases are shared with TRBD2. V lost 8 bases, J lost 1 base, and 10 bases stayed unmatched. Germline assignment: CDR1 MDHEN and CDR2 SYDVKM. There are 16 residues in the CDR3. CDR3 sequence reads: CASLTMAGGSYNEQFF. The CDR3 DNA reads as TGTGCCAGCCTAACTATGGCGGGGGGATCCTACAATGAGCAGTTCTTC. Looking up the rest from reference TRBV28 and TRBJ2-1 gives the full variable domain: DVKVTQSSRYLVKRTGEKVFLECVQDMDHENMFWYRQDPGLGLRLIYFSYDVKMKEKGDIPEGYSVSREKKERFSLILESASTNQTSMYLCASLTMAGGSYNEQFFGPGTRLTVL.

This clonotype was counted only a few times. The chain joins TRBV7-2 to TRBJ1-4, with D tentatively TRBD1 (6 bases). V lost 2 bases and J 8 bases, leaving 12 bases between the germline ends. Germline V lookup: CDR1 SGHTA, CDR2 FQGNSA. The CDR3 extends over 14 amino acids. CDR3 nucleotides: TGTGCCAGCAGCTTACAGGGGCGAAGGGAAAAACTGTTTTTT. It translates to CASSLQGRREKLFF. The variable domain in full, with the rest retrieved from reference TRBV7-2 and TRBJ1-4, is GAGVSQSPSNKVTEKGKDVELRCDPISGHTALYWYRQSLGQGLEFLIYFQGNSAPDKSGLPSDRFSAERTGGSVSTLTIQRTQQEDSAVYLCASSLQGRREKLFFGSGTQLSVL.

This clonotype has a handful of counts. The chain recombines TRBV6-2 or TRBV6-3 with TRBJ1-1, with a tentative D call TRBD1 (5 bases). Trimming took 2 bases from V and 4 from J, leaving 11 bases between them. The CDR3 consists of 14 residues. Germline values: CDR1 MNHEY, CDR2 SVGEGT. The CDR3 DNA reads TGTGCCAGCAGTTACACAAAGGGGAGCACTGAAGCTTTCTTT. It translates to CASSYTKGSTEAFF.

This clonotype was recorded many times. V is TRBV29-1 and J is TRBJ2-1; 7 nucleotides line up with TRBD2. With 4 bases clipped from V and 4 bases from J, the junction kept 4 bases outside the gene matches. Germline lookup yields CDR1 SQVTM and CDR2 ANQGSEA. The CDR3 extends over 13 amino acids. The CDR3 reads CSVVPGLYNEQFF. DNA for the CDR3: TGCAGCGTTGTTCCGGGACTATACAATGAGCAGTTCTTC.

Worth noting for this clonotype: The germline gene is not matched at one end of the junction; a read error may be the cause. The CDR3 DNA reads as TGTGCCAGCAGCCAGAGGGGACAGGGATTTAGAGGCTCTGGAAACACCATATATTTT. It translates to CASSQRGQGFRGSGNTIYF. The V gene is TRBV4-3, the J gene TRBJ1-3, with TRBD1 matching 9 bases. Germline CDR1 LGHNA, CDR2 YSLEER. The CDR3 spans 19 residues.

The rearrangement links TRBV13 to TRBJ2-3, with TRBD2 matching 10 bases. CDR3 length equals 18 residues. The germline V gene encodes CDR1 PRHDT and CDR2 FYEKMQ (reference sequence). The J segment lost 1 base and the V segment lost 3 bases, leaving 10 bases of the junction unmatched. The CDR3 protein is CASSFERGGAVGTDTQYF. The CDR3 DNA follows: TGTGCCAGCAGCTTCGAGCGGGGGGGGGCCGTTGGCACAGATACGCAGTATTTT.

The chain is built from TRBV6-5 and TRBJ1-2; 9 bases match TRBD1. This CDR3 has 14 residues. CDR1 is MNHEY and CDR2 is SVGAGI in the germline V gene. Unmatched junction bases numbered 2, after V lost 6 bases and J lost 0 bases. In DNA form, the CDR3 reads TGTGCCAGCAGGGACAGGGGAGCTAACTATGGCTACACCTTC. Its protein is CASRDRGANYGYTF.

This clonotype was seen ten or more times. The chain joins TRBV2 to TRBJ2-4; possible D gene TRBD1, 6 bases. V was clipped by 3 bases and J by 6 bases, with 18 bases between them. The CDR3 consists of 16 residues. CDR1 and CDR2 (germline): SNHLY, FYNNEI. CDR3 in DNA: TGTGCCAGCAGTGATGGGACACGCACTTTTGGAAACATTCAGTACTTC. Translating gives CASSDGTRTFGNIQYF.

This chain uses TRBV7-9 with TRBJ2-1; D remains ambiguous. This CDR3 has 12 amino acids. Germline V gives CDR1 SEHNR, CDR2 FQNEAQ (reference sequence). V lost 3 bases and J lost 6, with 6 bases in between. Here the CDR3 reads CASSLAANEQFF. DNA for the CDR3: TGTGCCAGCAGCTTGGCGGCCAATGAGCAGTTCTTC.

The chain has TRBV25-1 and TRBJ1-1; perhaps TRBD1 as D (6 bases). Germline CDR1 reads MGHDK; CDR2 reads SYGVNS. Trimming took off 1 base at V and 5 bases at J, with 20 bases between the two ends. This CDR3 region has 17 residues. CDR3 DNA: TGTGCCAGCAGTGAATCCCCGGGGGCGGGTGGGGAAACTGAAGCTTTCTTT. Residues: CASSESPGAGGETEAFF.

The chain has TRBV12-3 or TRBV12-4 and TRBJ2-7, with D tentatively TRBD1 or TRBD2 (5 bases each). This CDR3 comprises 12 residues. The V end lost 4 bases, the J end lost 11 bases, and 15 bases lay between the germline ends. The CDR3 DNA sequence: TGTGCCAGCAGTTCACCGGGACCTCCAAAGTACTTC. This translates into CASSSPGPPKYF.

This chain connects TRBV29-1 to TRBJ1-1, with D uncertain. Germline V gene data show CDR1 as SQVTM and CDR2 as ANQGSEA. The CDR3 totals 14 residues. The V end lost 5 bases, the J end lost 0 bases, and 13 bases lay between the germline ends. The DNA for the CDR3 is TGCAGCGTTCCGCACGGGGTCATGAACACTGAAGCTTTCTTT. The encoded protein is CSVPHGVMNTEAFF.

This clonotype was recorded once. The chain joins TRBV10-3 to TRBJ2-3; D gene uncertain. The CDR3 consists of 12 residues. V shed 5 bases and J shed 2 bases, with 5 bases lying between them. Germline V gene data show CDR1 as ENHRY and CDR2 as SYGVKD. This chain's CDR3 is CAISSATDTQYF. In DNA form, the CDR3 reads TGTGCCATCAGTTCAGCCACAGATACGCAGTATTTT.